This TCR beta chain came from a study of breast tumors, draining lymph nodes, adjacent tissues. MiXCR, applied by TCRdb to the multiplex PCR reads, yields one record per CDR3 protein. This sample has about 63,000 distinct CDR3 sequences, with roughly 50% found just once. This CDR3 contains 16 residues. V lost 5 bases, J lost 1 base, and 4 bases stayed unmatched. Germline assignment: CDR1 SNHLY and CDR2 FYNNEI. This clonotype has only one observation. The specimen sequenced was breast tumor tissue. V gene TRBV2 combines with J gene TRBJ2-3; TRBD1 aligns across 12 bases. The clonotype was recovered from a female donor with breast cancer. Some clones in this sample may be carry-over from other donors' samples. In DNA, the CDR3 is TGTGCCAGCAGTATTAGGGACAGGGGGCGCACAGATACGCAGTATTTT. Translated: CASSIRDRGRTDTQYF.